This note documents a single T cell receptor beta chain sequence. Data came from immunoSEQ multiplex PCR; TCRdb stores just in-frame clones and leaves some out. The table has 160,000 or so clones, about 94% seen once; the top ten hold approximately 15%. The data stem from a study of control samples from healthy donors and cancer patients. The CDR3 is made up of 14 amino acids. From germline, CDR1 is SGHRS and CDR2 YFSETQ. V lost 4 bases, J lost 4 bases, and 14 bases lay in between. The TCR comes from a man aged 55 to 70 with colorectal cancer. Sequencing was carried out using PBMCs. This rearrangement joins TRBV5-1 to TRBJ1-2, with a possible D match to TRBD1 (5 bases). CDR3 in amino acids: CASSPAGDSYGYTF. Here the CDR3 DNA reads TGCGCCAGCAGCCCTGCGGGGGATAGCTATGGCTACACCTTC.